One and the same sample provided the 2 T cell receptor beta chains below, sequenced in a study of OX40 agonist ivuxolimab in advanced cancers. Repertoires were generated with immunoSEQ multiplex PCR, while TCRdb's copy carries only in-frame clones and drops some. The table lists tens of thousands of clones, 70% to 80% of them singletons. The sequences come from CD4+ or CD8+ T cells sorted from blood, collected in a trial of the OX40 agonist ivuxolimab. The source of these receptors is an adult with an advanced solid tumor such as melanoma, head and neck, liver or kidney cancer.

V usage is TRBV7-9 and J usage is TRBJ2-7, with 9 bases identical to TRBD1. CDR1 is SEHNR and CDR2 is FQNEAQ in the germline V gene (reference sequence). Trimming took 4 bases from V and 5 from J; bases not matched to a gene: 3. The CDR3 length is 13 residues. CDR3 sequence: CASSSGQGNEQYF. The CDR3 nucleotides read TGTGCCAGCAGCTCGGGACAGGGTAACGAGCAGTACTTC.

V gene TRBV12-5 combines with J gene TRBJ2-6; D call uncertain. The CDR3 length is 16 residues. CDR1 is LGHNT and CDR2 is FRNRAP in the germline V gene. Between the trimmed V and J ends, which lost 0 bases and 3 bases, there was a span of 9 bases. The CDR3 sequence: CASGLVGSLGANVLTF. In DNA, the CDR3 is TGTGCTAGTGGTTTGGTCGGCAGCCTTGGGGCCAACGTCCTGACTTTC.